A single sample is the source of the 13 T cell receptor beta chains below, sequenced in a study of blood T cell repertoires in COVID-19. Assay: immunoSEQ multiplex PCR; the TCRdb copy retains only in-frame clones and omits some. The sample has about 110,000 clones; 88% are singletons. Material for sequencing was peripheral blood. These receptors were taken from a woman aged 50 to 60 with acute or convalescent COVID-19.

This clone has only a few counts. The rearrangement uses TRBV9 and TRBJ2-3; 9 bases are shared with TRBD2. The V and J ends lost 4 bases and 2 bases, in that order; junction bases with no gene match: 5. Germline assignment: CDR1 SGDLS and CDR2 YYNGEE. The CDR3 runs to 15 residues. DNA for the CDR3: TGTGCCAGCAGCCCTAGCGGGACAGCCACAGATACGCAGTATTTT. Amino acid sequence: CASSPSGTATDTQYF.

V and J are TRBV30 and TRBJ2-1; TRBD1 matches 7 bases. CDR3 length: 13 amino acids. CDR1 is GTSNPN, CDR2 SVGIG, per germline (reference sequence). The V and J ends lost 5 bases and 9 bases, in that order; junction bases with no gene match: 10. DNA of the CDR3: TGTGCCTGGGACAGGGTTAGGGATCTTGAGCAGTTCTTC. It is translated as CAWDRVRDLEQFF.

The genes are TRBV5-1 and TRBJ2-5; the D is unclear. The length of the CDR3 is 14 residues. Deletions cut 7 bases from V and 2 bases from J, with 15 bases between. CDR1 and CDR2 from the germline V gene are SGHRS and YFSETQ. CDR3 in DNA: TGCGCCAGCGGGCTCATGGCCTTTCAAGAGACCCAGTACTTC. Translation gives CASGLMAFQETQYF. Supplemented by reference TRBV5-1 and TRBJ2-5, the full variable domain reads KAGVTQTPRYLIKTRGQQVTLSCSPISGHRSVSWYQQTPGQGLQFLFEYFSETQRNKGNFPGRFSGRQFSNSRSEMNVSTLELGDSALYLCASGLMAFQETQYFGPGTRLLVL.

The rearrangement links TRBV7-9 to TRBJ2-5, with 10 bases lining up with TRBD2. After removal of 5 bases from V and 2 bases from J, the junction contained 8 bases not matched to a gene. Germline V gene lookup returns CDR1 SEHNR and CDR2 FQNEAQ (reference sequence). The CDR3 contains 16 residues. CDR3 sequence (DNA): TGTGCCAGCAGCGAAGCGGGAGGGCCAGGGCAAGAGACCCAGTACTTC. Translated, it gives CASSEAGGPGQETQYF.

The V and J genes are TRBV30 and TRBJ2-1, with no clear D. The V and J ends lost 4 bases and 2 bases respectively, with 12 bases between them. The CDR3 extends over 14 amino acids. The germline CDR1 and CDR2 sequences are GTSNPN and SVGIG (reference sequence). CDR3 amino acids: CAWNRGPTYNEQFF. The CDR3 DNA follows: TGTGCCTGGAATAGAGGCCCCACCTACAATGAGCAGTTCTTC.

J is TRBJ1-6 and V is TRBV10-3; TRBD1 agrees at 11 bases. CDR1 and CDR2 (germline): ENHRY, SYGVKD. V was pared by 5 bases and J by 11 bases, with 2 bases of the junction left unmatched. This CDR3 has 13 residues. The CDR3 coding sequence is TGTGCCATCAGTAGGACAGGGGGCACACCCCTCCACTTT. Translated: CAISRTGGTPLHF.

The rearrangement links TRBV5-1 to TRBJ2-3, with TRBD2 matching over 15 bases. Germline trimming cut 7 bases from V and 9 bases from J; bases unmatched to any gene: 12. Germline V gives CDR1 SGHRS, CDR2 YFSETQ. The CDR3 is 16 residues long. The CDR3 here is CASEPTGGLAGGTQYF. CDR3 nucleotide sequence: TGCGCCAGCGAACCTACCGGGGGACTAGCGGGAGGCACGCAGTATTTT.

The chain joins TRBV29-1 to TRBJ2-1, with a tentative D call TRBD2 (6 bases). CDR1 is SQVTM and CDR2 is ANQGSEA in the germline V gene. V lost 8 bases and J 7 bases, leaving 15 bases between the germline ends. CDR3 length equals 12 residues. The CDR3 sequence: CSSGTRGNEQFF. DNA of the CDR3: TGCAGCTCCGGGACTCGGGGGAATGAGCAGTTCTTC.

The rearrangement links TRBV19 to TRBJ2-6; TRBD1 aligns across 9 bases. From germline, CDR1 is LNHDA and CDR2 SQIVND (reference sequence). The CDR3 sequence is 16 residues long. V lost 7 bases and J lost 3; bases outside the gene matches: 7. CDR3 in amino acids: CASNPQGALGANVLTF. CDR3 bases: TGTGCCAGTAATCCACAGGGGGCGCTTGGGGCCAACGTCCTGACTTTC.

This chain joins TRBV6-5 and TRBJ2-1, with 8 bases identical to TRBD2. From germline, CDR1 is MNHEY and CDR2 SVGAGI. CDR3 size: 15 residues. V shed 6 bases and J 2 bases; nucleotides not matched to a gene: 6. For the CDR3, the DNA is TGTGCCAGCAGCCGTAGCGGGATCGCCTACAATGAGCAGTTCTTC. Translated, it gives CASSRSGIAYNEQFF.

This chain joins TRBV6-5 and TRBJ2-7; possibly TRBD2 for D (5 bases). V lost 6 bases, J lost 0 bases, and 15 bases lay in between. CDR1 and CDR2 (germline): MNHEY, SVGAGI. The CDR3 is made up of 15 amino acids. CDR3 bases: TGTGCCAGCAGGGCGGAGGCAGGTTTCTCCTACGAGCAGTACTTC. Its protein product is CASRAEAGFSYEQYF.

The CDR3: CASSIATGAPRNTIYF. DNA of the CDR3: TGTGCCAGCAGCATAGCCACAGGGGCCCCAAGAAACACCATATATTTT. The chain recombines TRBV21-1 with TRBJ1-3; TRBD1 is the table's D call, not checked against the DNA. TRBV21-1 is tagged as a pseudogene. This CDR3 spans 16 amino acids.

Regarding this clone: Other DNA sequences in the sample encode the same CDR3. The genes are TRBV9 and TRBJ2-3; D gene uncertain. The CDR3 runs 15 residues. The germline V gene has CDR1 SGDLS and CDR2 YYNGEE. Trimming took 2 bases from V and 0 from J, leaving 10 bases between them. The CDR3 here is CASSVGLLSTDTQYF. The CDR3 nucleotides read TGTGCCAGCAGCGTGGGCCTGCTCAGCACAGATACGCAGTATTTT.